Listed below are T cell receptor beta chains from one sample, sequenced in a study of technical replicates of blood from a few donors. TCRdb's table, derived via immunoSEQ multiplex PCR, lists solely in-frame clones and lacks some. Of under 100,000 clones in the sample, about 96% are singletons; the top ten hold approximately 0.32%. Sequencing input: T cells isolated from PBMCs. The receptors stem from a human donor in good health. The CDR3 runs from the conserved cysteine through the conserved F or W. A D gene is named only where the DNA matches it firmly.

D	V	J	CDR3
TRBD2	TRBV11-2	TRBJ2-1	CASSAIRGLAGNHNEQFF
TRBD2	TRBV30	TRBJ2-1	CAWSSGRRSQFF
TRBD1	TRBV5-1	TRBJ1-3	CASSPRDREKGNTIYF
NA	TRBV9	TRBJ1-1	CASSVAGIGEAFF
NA	TRBV30	TRBJ2-7	CAWSTAAREQYF
NA	TRBV5-6	TRBJ2-7	CASSLDLRDYEQYF
NA	TRBV7-7	TRBJ2-1	CASSFKGVNEQFF
TRBD2	TRBV30	TRBJ2-1	CAWNGGRRDEQFF
TRBD2	TRBV5-1	TRBJ2-7	CASSLAVDGRAWEQYF
NA	TRBV7-2	TRBJ2-2	CASSSSSLTGELFF
TRBD1	TRBV7-2	TRBJ2-7	CASSQAGTGGYEQYF
NA	TRBV7-2	TRBJ2-7	CASSLIDTGDYEQYF
NA	TRBV28	TRBJ2-7	CASVARWTESYEQYF
NA	TRBV7-2	TRBJ2-3	CASSLDRQGGDTQYF
TRBD2	TRBV9	TRBJ2-3	CASSVGTSGSYDTQYF
NA	TRBV6-1	TRBJ1-5	CASSGQVYQPQHF
TRBD1	TRBV5-4	TRBJ2-1	CASSKDRFDNEQFF
NA	TRBV19	TRBJ1-1	CASSIEAFVRGMTEAFF
NA	TRBV6-5	TRBJ2-5	CASSRRGETQYF
TRBD2	TRBV30	TRBJ2-1	CAWSVPAGGYNEQFF
TRBD1	TRBV28	TRBJ1-3	CASMIGTGGDSGNTIYF
NA	TRBV15	TRBJ2-7	CATSRPFLTSGVDEQYF
NA	TRBV4-1	TRBJ2-7	CASSQEAGSYEQYF
NA	TRBV4-1	TRBJ2-7	CASSPTGPAYEQYF
TRBD1	TRBV7-9	TRBJ1-2	CASSSPTGEGTGVGYTF
TRBD2	TRBV11-1	TRBJ2-1	CASSATGTSAFYNEQFF
NA	TRBV6-5	TRBJ2-1	CASGPSLEQFF
TRBD2	TRBV9	TRBJ2-1	CASSIGLANSYNEQFF
NA	TRBV4-1	TRBJ2-5	CASSLSPGSPGETQYF
TRBD2	TRBV5-1	TRBJ2-1	CASSLAASGRSYNEQFF
NA	TRBV29-1	TRBJ1-2	CSARAFNYGYTF
NA	TRBV30	TRBJ1-1	CAWTLTGNTEAFF
TRBD1	TRBV9	TRBJ1-3	CASSAPRDRGSSGNTIYF
TRBD1	TRBV13	TRBJ1-2	CASSQQGADGYTF
NA	TRBV2	TRBJ2-6	CASSSAGANVLTF
NA	TRBV28	TRBJ2-5	CASRRSETQYF
NA	TRBV7-9	TRBJ2-5	CASEGVLGQETQYF
TRBD1	TRBV28	TRBJ2-7	CASSFRDRGTYEQYF
NA	TRBV19	TRBJ2-5	CASSTTGMQETQYF
TRBD1	TRBV27	TRBJ1-5	CASSDRVRQPQHF